Shown below are 9 T cell receptor beta chains from a single sample sequenced in a study of cytomegalovirus exposure and HLA in healthy donors. Amplification used 60 Vbeta primers and 13 Jbeta primers. This table comes from immunoSEQ multiplex PCR, and its TCRdb copy is limited to in-frame clones, with some not included. The sample lists 120,000 or so clones, roughly 9% occurring once. The sequencing input was PBMCs. These receptors were obtained from a woman aged 40-49 years in good health and CMV-seropositive.

V is TRBV6-5 and J is TRBJ2-7; D may be TRBD1 (5 bases). This CDR3 spans 14 amino acids. The ends were cut back, 2 bases at V and 4 bases at J, with 12 bases in the middle. Germline loops: CDR1 MNHEY, CDR2 SVGAGI. In DNA, the CDR3 is TGTGCCAGCAGTTACCGAGAAGGGGAATACGAGCAGTACTTC. Translating gives CASSYREGEYEQYF.

This clone came up a few times. V usage is TRBV28 and J usage is TRBJ1-2; no clear D. Germline CDR1 reads MDHEN; CDR2 reads SYDVKM. V dropped 3 bases and J dropped 0 bases, with 8 bases sitting between them. The CDR3 extends over 14 amino acids. The CDR3: CASSLRSSNYGYTF. The CDR3, as DNA: TGTGCCAGCAGTTTGAGGAGTTCTAACTATGGCTACACCTTC.

The V gene is TRBV5-4, the J gene TRBJ2-7; the match to TRBD2 covers 10 bases. The junction had 5 bases not matched to a gene; V was cut back by 2 bases and J by 3 bases. The length of the CDR3 is 15 residues. Germline V gene sequence: CDR1 SGHNT, CDR2 YYREEE (reference sequence). The CDR3 reads CASSLGLADRYEQYF. As DNA, the CDR3 is TGTGCCAGCAGCTTAGGACTAGCGGACCGCTACGAGCAGTACTTC.

This clone appeared a few times. The chain links TRBV9 to TRBJ1-5; the match to TRBD1 covers 7 bases. Germline V CDR1 and CDR2: SGDLS, YYNGEE. The V gene end was trimmed by 3 bases and the J gene end by 5 bases; junction bases not matched to a gene: 5. The CDR3 has 14 amino acids. The CDR3 region is CASSGQGFHQPQHF. CDR3 in DNA: TGTGCCAGCAGCGGACAGGGATTTCATCAGCCCCAGCATTTT.

This clone was seen many times. This rearrangement joins TRBV11-2 to TRBJ2-7; possibly TRBD2 for D (8 bases). Trimming cost V 5 bases and J 5 bases, with 19 bases left between them. The CDR3 spans 15 residues. Germline CDR1 and CDR2: SGHAT and FQNNGV. CDR3 residues: CASSPGTAGEDEQYF. CDR3 nucleotides: TGTGCCAGCAGCCCGGGGACAGCGGGAGAGGACGAGCAGTACTTC.

This clone showed up just a few times. The V call is TRBV19, the J call TRBJ1-2, with D unclear. Trimming stripped 7 bases from V and 2 bases from J, with 8 bases between. CDR3 length: 12 residues. CDR1 is LNHDA, CDR2 SQIVND, per germline (reference sequence). Here the CDR3 DNA reads TGTGCCAGTACTACTCGGAACTATGGCTACACCTTC. Encoded protein: CASTTRNYGYTF.

The chain recombines TRBV2 with TRBJ1-1, with 7 bases that match TRBD1. CDR1 and CDR2 from the germline V gene are SNHLY and FYNNEI. The V gene end was trimmed by 6 bases and the J gene end by 5 bases; junction bases not matched to a gene: 9. The CDR3 has 14 amino acids. The CDR3, as DNA: TGTGCCAGCAGCGAACAGGGGAGAGGAACTGAAGCTTTCTTT. Its protein is CASSEQGRGTEAFF.

There are a few counts of this clone. The rearrangement links TRBV10-3 to TRBJ2-5, with TRBD1 as a possible D gene (5 bases). This CDR3 has 15 amino acids. V was pared by 6 bases and J by 5 bases, with 19 bases between. Looked up from germline, CDR1 is ENHRY and CDR2 is SYGVKD. CDR3 loop: CAISSRTGVMETQYF. The CDR3 nucleotides read TGTGCCATCAGCTCCCGAACAGGTGTGATGGAGACCCAGTACTTC.

This clone has just a few counts. The J gene is TRBJ1-3, the V gene TRBV9; D is possibly TRBD1 (5 bases). The germline V gene has CDR1 SGDLS and CDR2 YYNGEE. Trimming pared 3 bases from V and 3 bases from J, leaving 13 bases between. The CDR3 contains 15 residues. CDR3 region: CASSDTGFGGNTIYF. The CDR3 DNA is TGTGCCAGCAGCGATACAGGTTTCGGTGGAAACACCATATATTTT.